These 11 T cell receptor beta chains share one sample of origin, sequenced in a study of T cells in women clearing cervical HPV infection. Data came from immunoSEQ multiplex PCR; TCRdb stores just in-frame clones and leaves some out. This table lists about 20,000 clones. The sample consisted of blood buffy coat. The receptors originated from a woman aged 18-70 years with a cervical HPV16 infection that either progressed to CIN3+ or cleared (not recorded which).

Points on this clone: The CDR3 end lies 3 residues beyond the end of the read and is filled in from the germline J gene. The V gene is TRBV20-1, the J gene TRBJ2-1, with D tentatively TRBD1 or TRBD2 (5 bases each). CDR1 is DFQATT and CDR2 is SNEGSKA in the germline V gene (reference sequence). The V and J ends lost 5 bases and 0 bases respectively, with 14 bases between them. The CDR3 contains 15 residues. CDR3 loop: CSAEGPFSSYNEQFF. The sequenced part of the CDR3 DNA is TGCAGTGCTGAGGGGCCGTTCAGCTCCTACAATGAG.

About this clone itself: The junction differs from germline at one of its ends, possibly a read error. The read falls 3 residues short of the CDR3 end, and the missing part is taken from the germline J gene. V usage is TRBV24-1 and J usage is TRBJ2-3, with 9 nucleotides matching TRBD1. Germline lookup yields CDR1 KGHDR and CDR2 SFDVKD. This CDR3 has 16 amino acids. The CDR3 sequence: CATIDPGTGYTDTQYF. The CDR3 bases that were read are TGTGCCACCATTGATCCCGGGACAGGGTATACAGATACG.

CDR3 residues: CAREGKGSQPQHF. The covered CDR3 bases are TGCGCCCGGGAGGGGAAGGGGAGTCAGCCC. The chain recombines TRBV23-1 with TRBJ1-5, with D possibly being TRBD1 (5 bases). The read comes to an end 3 residues before the CDR3 does, leaving the germline J gene to fill in the end. TRBV23-1 carries the ORF label, with uncertain function. The CDR3 consists of 13 residues. Trimming stripped 11 bases from V and 6 bases from J, with 17 bases between.

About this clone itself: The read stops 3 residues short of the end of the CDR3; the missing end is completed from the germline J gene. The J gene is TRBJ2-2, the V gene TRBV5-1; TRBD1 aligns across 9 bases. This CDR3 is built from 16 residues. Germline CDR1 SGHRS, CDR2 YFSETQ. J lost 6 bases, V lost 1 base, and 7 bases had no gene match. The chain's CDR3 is CASSLSVGQGPGELFF. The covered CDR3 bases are TGCGCCAGCAGCTTGTCCGTCGGACAGGGGCCCGGGGAG.

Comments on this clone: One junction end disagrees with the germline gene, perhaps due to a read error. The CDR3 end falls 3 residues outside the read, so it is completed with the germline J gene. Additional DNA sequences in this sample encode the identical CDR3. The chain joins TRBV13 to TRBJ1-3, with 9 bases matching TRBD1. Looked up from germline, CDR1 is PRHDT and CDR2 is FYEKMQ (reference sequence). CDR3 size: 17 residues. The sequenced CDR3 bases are TGTGCCAGCAGCTTAGGTTTGGGACAGGGATCTGGAAACACT. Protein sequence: CASSLGLGQGSGNT. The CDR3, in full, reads CASSLGLGQGSGNTIYF.

The CDR3 loop is CASSEAQGGGSPLHF. Incomplete CDR3 DNA: TGTGCCAGCAGTGAAGCGCAGGGGGGAGGATCACCC. V usage is TRBV2 and J usage is TRBJ1-6, with 7 bases that match TRBD1. The CDR3 is cut off 3 residues early in the read; its end comes from the germline J gene. V lost 0 bases and J lost 10; bases outside the gene matches: 6. From germline, CDR1 is SNHLY and CDR2 FYNNEI. There are 15 residues in the CDR3.

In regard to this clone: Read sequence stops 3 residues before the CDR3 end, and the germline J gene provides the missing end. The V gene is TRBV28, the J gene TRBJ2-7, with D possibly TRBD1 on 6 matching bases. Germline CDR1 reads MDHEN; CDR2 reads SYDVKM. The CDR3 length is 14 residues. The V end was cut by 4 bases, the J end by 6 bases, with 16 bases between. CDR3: CASSYYSTGIEQYF. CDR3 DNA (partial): TGTGCCAGCAGTTACTACTCAACAGGGATCGAG.

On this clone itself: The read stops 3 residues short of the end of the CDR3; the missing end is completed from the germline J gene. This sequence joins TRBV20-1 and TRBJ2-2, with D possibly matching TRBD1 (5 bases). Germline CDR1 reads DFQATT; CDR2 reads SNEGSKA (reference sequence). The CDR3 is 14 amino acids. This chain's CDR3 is CSANKQAANSPLFF. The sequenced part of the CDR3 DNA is TGCAGTGCTAACAAACAGGCGGCCAATTCACCG.

The CDR3 sequence: CASSPSGDATDTQYF. CDR3 DNA, as far as it was read: TGTGCCAGCAGCCCCAGCGGGGACGCCACAGATACG. The rearrangement joins TRBV7-7 to TRBJ2-3, with 7 nucleotides matching TRBD2. The observed sequence ends 3 residues before the CDR3 terminus, with the missing tail filled in from the germline J gene. The germline V gene encodes CDR1 SSHAT and CDR2 FNYEAQ (reference sequence). The CDR3 is made up of 15 amino acids. The J segment lost 2 bases and the V segment lost 5 bases, leaving 7 bases of the junction unmatched.

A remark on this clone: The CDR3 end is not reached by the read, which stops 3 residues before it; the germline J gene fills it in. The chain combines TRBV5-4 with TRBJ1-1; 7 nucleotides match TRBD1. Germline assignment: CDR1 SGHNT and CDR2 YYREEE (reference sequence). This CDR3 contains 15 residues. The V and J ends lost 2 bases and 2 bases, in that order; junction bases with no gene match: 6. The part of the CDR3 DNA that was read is TGTGCCAGCAGCTTTCCGCGGACAGGAAACACTGAA. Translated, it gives CASSFPRTGNTE. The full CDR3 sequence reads CASSFPRTGNTEAFF.

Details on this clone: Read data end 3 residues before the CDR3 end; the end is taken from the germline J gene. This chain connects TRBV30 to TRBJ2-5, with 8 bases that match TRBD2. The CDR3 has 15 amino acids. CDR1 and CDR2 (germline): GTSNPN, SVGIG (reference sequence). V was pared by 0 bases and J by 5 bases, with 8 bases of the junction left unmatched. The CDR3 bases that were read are TGTGCCTGGAGTGTTCGGCTAGCGGGTGCCGAGACC. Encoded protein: CAWSVRLAGAET. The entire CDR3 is CAWSVRLAGAETQYF.